This T cell receptor beta chain was sequenced for a study of blood T cell repertoires in COVID-19. Study context: In each case, the material was cDNA or gDNA derived from T cells, B-cell-depleted T cells, or PBMCs.

After removal of 3 bases from V and 8 bases from J, the junction contained 8 bases not matched to a gene. Looked up from germline, CDR1 is GTSNPN and CDR2 is SVGIG (reference sequence). This CDR3 contains 13 residues. As originally analysed: The authors estimated nucleated cell counts from reference gene primer amplification. Profiled with immunoSEQ multiplex PCR; TCRdb holds only in-frame clones, not every one. V, J and clone size were drawn from that table, and D and trimming were deduced from the DNA. The sample holds just under 150,000 clones, over 70% seen once. This clone was counted between two and nine times.

The chain carries TRBV30 and TRBJ1-1; 8 bases map to TRBD1. The material sequenced was peripheral blood. The TCR sequence derives from a man in his fifties who had recovered from COVID-19. The CDR3 nucleotides are TGTGCCTGGAGAACCCAGGGGGCAAGGGAAGCTTTCTTT. This sequence encodes CAWRTQGAREAFF.